This T cell receptor (beta chain) came from a study of blood T cell repertoires in COVID-19. Study background: Samples came from the United States, Italy and Spain, spanning acute and convalescent COVID-19. PBMCs, B-cell-depleted T cells, or T cells provided the cDNA or gDNA that made up the material.

Methods used by the authors: Amplifying reference gene primers gave estimates of nucleated cell counts. Data came from immunoSEQ multiplex PCR; TCRdb stores just in-frame clones and leaves some out. V, J and clone size are taken as reported in that table, and D and trimming were inferred from the DNA itself. The data contain 200,000 to 300,000 clones, 86% of them seen just once; the ten biggest clones take up roughly 9.8%. Sequences were obtained from peripheral blood. The clonotype originates from a man in his forties who had recovered from COVID-19.

CDR3: CASSLYSGGLNQPQHF. CDR3 nucleotide sequence: TGTGCCAGCAGCTTATATTCGGGGGGCCTTAATCAGCCCCAGCATTTT. The chain employs TRBV7-2 and TRBJ1-5; a possible D gene is TRBD1 (6 bases). CDR1 SGHTA and CDR2 FQGNSA come from the germline V gene. Deletions cut 2 bases from V and 4 bases from J, with 15 bases between. CDR3 length: 16 amino acids.